The source of this TCR beta chain is a study of blood T cell repertoires in COVID-19 (dated by TCRdb to 2020 to 2022). Looking at the study overall: Collaborator samples came from the United States, Italy and Spain and covered acute and convalescent phases of COVID-19. The material from the prospective study consisted of cDNA or gDNA derived from T cells, B-cell-depleted T cells, or PBMCs. Deeply sampled blood TCRbeta repertoires from subjects exposed to, actively infected with, or recovered from COVID-19 were included in the dataset. The repertoires were released in a freely available public database intended as a resource for research on the immune response to SARS-CoV-2. The samples were drawn from two sources: the first 160 participants of the ongoing ImmuneRACE study, and 1,000 to 1,500 subjects contributed by 6 global collaborators. The sample metadata nearly always contained a de-identified subject ID, COVID-19 status, age in years and sex. Where HLA class I and class II types were available, the types were taken from metadata supplied by the sample provider, not from assay-based typing.

Whole blood was collected in K2EDTA tubes by collaborating institutions according to the institutions' own protocols. For TCRbeta analysis, collaborators shipped samples as frozen whole blood, isolated PBMCs, or DNA extracted from either of those sample types. What the research found in general, with its limitations: Clinical and demographic metadata were provided uncurated, with the amount varying by source and participant.

The junction carries 13 bases between V and J, which are trimmed by 2 bases and 8 bases respectively. The CDR3 contains 14 residues, cysteine and phenylalanine counted. Just CDR3 DNA is preserved here, 42 bases in frame from base 1. According to the germline V gene, CDR1 reads SGHRS and CDR2 reads YFSETQ. About this clone itself: Its cognate antigen has yet to be identified. Base qualities were left out, and no much larger clone turns up one base away.

TCRbeta CDR3 regions were amplified from genomic DNA using the immunoSEQ Assay, a bias-controlled multiplex PCR. As for the original processing: Nucleated cell counts per sample were estimated from amplification of reference gene primers within the assay. Sequence reads were collapsed and filtered to measure the absolute abundance of every unique TCRbeta CDR3 rearrangement. Productive Simpson clonality was computed per sample as the square root of Simpson's diversity index over productive rearrangements. In TCRdb, the immuneACCESS table is reduced to in-frame sequences with V and J assigned. These tables do not hold every clone; where another copy was compared, an unresolved V gene accounts for under half, and the others remain unexplained. V and J calls and clone size follow that table, whereas D and trimming were derived from the DNA. For this sample there are roughly 130,000 clones; about 79% appear just once. In total, the top ten clones hold about 16% of the sample.

The clonotype comes from a woman in her 50s with acute or convalescent COVID-19. Rearrangement joined TRBV5-1 to TRBJ1-4; no confident D gene assignment can be made. Sequencing input: peripheral blood. The CDR3 protein: CASSLGPSAEKLFF. The DNA is as follows: TGCGCCAGCAGCTTAGGTCCCTCAGCGGAAAAACTGTTTTTT.